These T cell receptor beta chains were read from a single sample in a study of CD4 T cells in relation to SARS-CoV-2 and coronaviruses. Generated by immunoSEQ multiplex PCR, the TCRdb table keeps only in-frame clones and is missing some. Here the sample spans under 65,000 clones, more than 80% being singletons. The sample was memory CD4+ T cells from PBMCs. The receptors stem from a human donor in good health. Each CDR3 is given with its conserved first and last residue. Fields, in order: V gene, J gene, D gene, clone size, CDR3 protein, CDR3 DNA. A D gene is named only where the DNA matches it firmly. For some rows the clone size is stated as once, few or many, or as a class when expanded; others skip it.

V: TRBV29-1; J: TRBJ1-4; D: TRBD1; size: once; CDR3: CSVEGTGVEKLFF; DNA: TGCAGCGTTGAAGGGACAGGGGTTGAAAAACTGTTTTTT
V: TRBV2; J: TRBJ1-2; D: NA; size: NA; CDR3: CASSLRDFGYTF; DNA: TGTGCCAGCAGTCTCAGGGATTTTGGCTACACCTTC
V: TRBV5-1; J: TRBJ2-1; D: TRBD2; size: NA; CDR3: CASSPVAGAGNNEQFF; DNA: TGCGCCAGCAGCCCCGTAGCGGGAGCGGGGAACAATGAGCAGTTCTTC
V: TRBV9; J: TRBJ2-7; D: TRBD1; size: once; CDR3: CASSAQTGLEQYF; DNA: TGTGCCAGCAGCGCCCAGACAGGGCTCGAGCAGTACTTC
V: TRBV28; J: TRBJ1-2; D: NA; size: NA; CDR3: CASSLPGLTESKRYGYTF; DNA: TGTGCCAGCAGTTTACCAGGGCTGACCGAATCGAAGAGATATGGCTACACCTTC
V: TRBV7-9; J: TRBJ1-2; D: NA; size: NA; CDR3: CASSRDRDGYTF; DNA: TGTGCCAGCAGCCGCGACAGAGATGGCTACACCTTC
V: TRBV29-1; J: TRBJ2-3; D: TRBD2; size: few; CDR3: CSGTGTSGNTDTQYF; DNA: TGCAGCGGTACTGGGACTAGCGGGAACACAGATACGCAGTATTTT
V: TRBV19; J: TRBJ2-7; D: TRBD2; size: NA; CDR3: CASSDPGTSGRPSYEQYF; DNA: TGTGCCAGTAGTGACCCGGGGACTAGCGGGAGACCCTCCTACGAGCAGTACTTC
V: TRBV5-4; J: TRBJ1-2; D: TRBD1; size: NA; CDR3: CASSTDRNYGYTF; DNA: TGTGCCAGCAGCACGGACAGGAACTATGGCTACACCTTC
V: TRBV28; J: TRBJ2-1; D: TRBD2; size: NA; CDR3: CASKRGGTSGTLKQFF; DNA: TGTGCCAGCAAGCGGGGGGGGACTAGCGGGACCCTTAAGCAGTTCTTC
V: TRBV18; J: TRBJ2-3; D: TRBD2; size: NA; CDR3: CASSSKGLAGDTQYF; DNA: TGTGCCAGCTCCTCAAAGGGACTAGCTGGCGATACGCAGTATTTT
V: TRBV7-9; J: TRBJ1-2; D: TRBD1; size: NA; CDR3: CASSAQTGVAYGYTF; DNA: TGTGCCAGCAGCGCTCAGACAGGGGTCGCCTATGGCTACACCTTC
V: TRBV6-5; J: TRBJ2-5; D: TRBD2; size: NA; CDR3: CASMRLAGSETQYF; DNA: TGTGCCAGCATGCGACTAGCGGGATCAGAGACCCAGTACTTC
V: TRBV7-2; J: TRBJ1-3; D: NA; size: NA; CDR3: CASSFRLQGSSNTIYF; DNA: TGTGCCAGCAGCTTTCGGTTACAGGGCTCTAGTAACACCATATATTTT
V: TRBV11-2; J: TRBJ2-1; D: NA; size: NA; CDR3: CASRTQGSGSGKGDEQFF; DNA: TGTGCCAGCAGAACACAGGGATCCGGGAGTGGAAAGGGCGATGAGCAGTTCTTC
V: TRBV18; J: TRBJ2-1; D: NA; size: NA; CDR3: CASSPDSTRGNEQFF; DNA: TGTGCCAGCTCACCCGACTCGACGCGGGGCAATGAGCAGTTCTTC
V: TRBV7-7; J: TRBJ2-3; D: TRBD2; size: NA; CDR3: CASSLRRLAGGKDTQYF; DNA: TGTGCCAGCAGCTTACGGAGACTAGCGGGAGGGAAAGATACGCAGTATTTT
V: TRBV11-1; J: TRBJ2-7; D: TRBD2; size: once; CDR3: CASSWGGRSEQYF; DNA: TGTGCCAGCAGTTGGGGAGGGCGTAGCGAGCAGTACTTC
V: TRBV28; J: TRBJ1-1; D: NA; size: once; CDR3: CASSLYMTGNTEAFF; DNA: TGTGCCAGCAGTTTATATATGACCGGGAACACTGAAGCTTTCTTT
V: TRBV2; J: TRBJ1-5; D: NA; size: NA; CDR3: CATRGSSNQPQHF; DNA: TGTGCCACAAGGGGGTCTAGCAATCAGCCCCAGCATTTT
V: TRBV28; J: TRBJ1-3; D: NA; size: NA; CDR3: CASSPPNGNTIYF; DNA: TGTGCCAGCAGTCCCCCCAACGGTAACACCATATATTTT
V: TRBV12-2; J: TRBJ2-7; D: NA; size: NA; CDR3: CASRSEREPFYEQYF; DNA: TGTGCAAGTCGCTCCGAGCGGGAGCCTTTCTACGAGCAGTACTTC
V: TRBV30; J: TRBJ2-1; D: NA; size: few; CDR3: CAWRGGAGPPYNEQFF; DNA: TGTGCCTGGAGGGGTGGGGCGGGACCGCCCTACAATGAGCAGTTCTTC
V: TRBV24-1; J: TRBJ2-7; D: NA; size: NA; CDR3: CATSDAEQGHYEQYF; DNA: TGTGCCACCAGTGATGCTGAACAGGGTCACTACGAGCAGTACTTC
V: TRBV28; J: TRBJ1-3; D: NA; size: NA; CDR3: CASSPLRGARGNTIYF; DNA: TGTGCCAGCAGTCCCCTGCGGGGGGCTCGCGGAAACACCATATATTTT
V: TRBV7-9; J: TRBJ2-7; D: NA; size: NA; CDR3: CASSPYRESYEQYF; DNA: TGTGCCAGCAGCCCCTACAGGGAATCCTACGAGCAGTACTTC
V: TRBV7-7; J: TRBJ2-5; D: NA; size: NA; CDR3: CASSLMGLQETQYF; DNA: TGTGCCAGCAGCTTAATGGGCCTCCAAGAGACCCAGTACTTC
V: TRBV18; J: TRBJ2-7; D: NA; size: NA; CDR3: CASSPPGALYEQYF; DNA: TGTGCCAGCTCACCCCCAGGGGCGCTCTACGAGCAGTACTTC
V: TRBV28; J: TRBJ2-5; D: TRBD2; size: NA; CDR3: CASEGMGLAEETQYF; DNA: TGTGCCAGCGAAGGGATGGGACTAGCGGAAGAGACCCAGTACTTC
V: TRBV27; J: TRBJ2-2; D: NA; size: NA; CDR3: CASSVTSRGRGNTGELFF; DNA: TGTGCCAGCAGCGTTACCTCGAGGGGGCGGGGGAACACCGGGGAGCTGTTTTTT
V: TRBV5-8; J: TRBJ2-2; D: TRBD2; size: NA; CDR3: CASSSRGRNTGELFF; DNA: TGTGCCAGCAGTTCTCGCGGGAGGAACACCGGGGAGCTGTTTTTT
V: TRBV29-1; J: TRBJ1-1; D: NA; size: NA; CDR3: CSVLDTEAFF; DNA: TGCAGCGTTCTAGACACTGAAGCTTTCTTT
V: TRBV15; J: TRBJ1-1; D: TRBD1; size: NA; CDR3: CATSRDIQGPTEAFF; DNA: TGTGCCACCAGCAGAGACATACAGGGGCCCACTGAAGCTTTCTTT
V: TRBV28; J: TRBJ1-4; D: TRBD1; size: NA; CDR3: CASRGQGRREKLFF; DNA: TGTGCCAGCAGGGGACAGGGGCGGAGAGAAAAACTGTTTTTT
V: TRBV24-1; J: TRBJ2-3; D: TRBD1; size: NA; CDR3: CATSDRGRTGSTDTQYF; DNA: TGTGCCACCAGTGACCGAGGAAGGACAGGTAGCACAGATACGCAGTATTTT
V: TRBV5-1; J: TRBJ2-7; D: NA; size: NA; CDR3: CASSPQQGLPGIF; DNA: TGCGCCAGCAGCCCGCAGCAGGGTCTGCCGGGGATCTTC
V: TRBV5-1; J: TRBJ2-1; D: TRBD2; size: NA; CDR3: CASSLGGSGRTNEQFF; DNA: TGCGCCAGCAGCTTGGGAGGGAGCGGGAGGACGAATGAGCAGTTCTTC
V: TRBV4-1; J: TRBJ2-7; D: NA; size: NA; CDR3: CASSLGGHQPYEQYF; DNA: TGCGCCAGCAGCCTAGGCGGACACCAACCCTACGAGCAGTACTTC
V: TRBV7-9; J: TRBJ1-2; D: TRBD1; size: NA; CDR3: CASSPRTGHNYGYTF; DNA: TGTGCCAGCAGCCCACGGACAGGGCATAACTATGGCTACACCTTC
V: TRBV24-1; J: TRBJ2-1; D: TRBD1; size: NA; CDR3: CATSDFAQGATNEQFF; DNA: TGTGCCACCAGTGATTTTGCCCAGGGGGCTACCAATGAGCAGTTCTTC
V: TRBV4-1; J: TRBJ2-1; D: TRBD2; size: NA; CDR3: CASSQVGLAGKTSSYNEQFF; DNA: TGCGCCAGCAGCCAAGTAGGACTAGCGGGAAAAACAAGCTCCTACAATGAGCAGTTCTTC
V: TRBV6-2/TRBV6-3; J: TRBJ1-3; D: NA; size: NA; CDR3: CASSSKDHSGNTIYF; DNA: TGTGCCAGCAGTTCGAAGGACCACTCTGGAAACACCATATATTTT
V: TRBV5-6; J: TRBJ1-2; D: NA; size: NA; CDR3: CASSRWGGYTF; DNA: TGTGCCAGCAGCCGCTGGGGCGGCTACACCTTC
V: TRBV15; J: TRBJ2-5; D: NA; size: NA; CDR3: CATSRDEVRETQYF; DNA: TGTGCCACCAGCAGAGATGAGGTCAGGGAGACCCAGTACTTC
V: TRBV28; J: TRBJ1-4; D: TRBD1; size: NA; CDR3: CASSPKRDRGRSNEKLFF; DNA: TGTGCCAGCAGCCCGAAACGGGACAGGGGGCGATCTAATGAAAAACTGTTTTTT
V: TRBV6-6; J: TRBJ2-1; D: NA; size: NA; CDR3: CASSYSSRVNNEQFF; DNA: TGTGCCAGCAGTTACTCTAGCCGGGTTAACAATGAGCAGTTCTTC
V: TRBV11-2; J: TRBJ1-2; D: TRBD1; size: few; CDR3: CASSRDSNYGYTF; DNA: TGTGCCAGCAGCCGGGACAGCAACTATGGCTACACCTTC
V: TRBV6-5; J: TRBJ2-7; D: NA; size: NA; CDR3: CASSYGLYEQYF; DNA: TGTGCCAGCAGTTATGGGCTTTACGAGCAGTACTTC
V: TRBV4-1; J: TRBJ2-1; D: TRBD1; size: NA; CDR3: CASSHRQGPYNEQFF; DNA: TGCGCCAGCAGCCACCGACAGGGGCCCTACAATGAGCAGTTCTTC
V: TRBV28; J: TRBJ1-2; D: NA; size: NA; CDR3: CASSPPFRMSYGYTF; DNA: TGTGCCAGCAGCCCCCCCTTCCGGATGAGCTATGGCTACACCTTC
V: TRBV25-1; J: TRBJ1-2; D: NA; size: NA; CDR3: CASSDERGMGYGYTF; DNA: TGTGCCAGCAGTGATGAAAGGGGGATGGGGTATGGCTACACCTTC
V: TRBV19; J: TRBJ1-3; D: TRBD1; size: NA; CDR3: CASRGQDSGNTIYF; DNA: TGTGCCAGTAGGGGACAGGACTCTGGAAACACCATATATTTT
V: TRBV11-2; J: TRBJ2-5; D: NA; size: NA; CDR3: CASSLGPGLKETQYF; DNA: TGTGCCAGCAGCTTAGGCCCGGGACTCAAAGAGACCCAGTACTTC
V: TRBV19; J: TRBJ2-1; D: NA; size: NA; CDR3: CASNSGPTYNEQFF; DNA: TGTGCCAGTAACTCCGGGCCCACCTACAATGAGCAGTTCTTC
V: TRBV30; J: TRBJ1-2; D: NA; size: few; CDR3: CAWRSPLNYGYTF; DNA: TGTGCCTGGCGGAGCCCATTAAACTATGGCTACACCTTC
V: TRBV2; J: TRBJ2-5; D: NA; size: once; CDR3: CASGEETQYF; DNA: TGTGCCAGCGGAGAGGAGACCCAGTACTTC
V: TRBV11-3; J: TRBJ2-1; D: NA; size: NA; CDR3: CASSLGSAARSYNEQFF; DNA: TGTGCCAGCAGCTTAGGTAGCGCCGCGCGCTCCTACAATGAGCAGTTCTTC